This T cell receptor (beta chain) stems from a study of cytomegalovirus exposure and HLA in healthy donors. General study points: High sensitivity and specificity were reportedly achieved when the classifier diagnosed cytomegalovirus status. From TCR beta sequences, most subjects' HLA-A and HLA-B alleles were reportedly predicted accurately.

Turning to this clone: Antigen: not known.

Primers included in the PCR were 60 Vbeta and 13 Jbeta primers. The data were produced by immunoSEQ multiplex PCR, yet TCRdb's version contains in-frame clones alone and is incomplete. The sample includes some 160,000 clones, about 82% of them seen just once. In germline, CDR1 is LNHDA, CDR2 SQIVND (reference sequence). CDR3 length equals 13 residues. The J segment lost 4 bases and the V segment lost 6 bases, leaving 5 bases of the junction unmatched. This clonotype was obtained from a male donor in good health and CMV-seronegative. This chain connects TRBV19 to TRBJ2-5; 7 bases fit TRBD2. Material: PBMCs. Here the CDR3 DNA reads TGTGCCAGTAGCGGGAGGAAGGGAGAGACCCAGTACTTC. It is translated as CASSGRKGETQYF.